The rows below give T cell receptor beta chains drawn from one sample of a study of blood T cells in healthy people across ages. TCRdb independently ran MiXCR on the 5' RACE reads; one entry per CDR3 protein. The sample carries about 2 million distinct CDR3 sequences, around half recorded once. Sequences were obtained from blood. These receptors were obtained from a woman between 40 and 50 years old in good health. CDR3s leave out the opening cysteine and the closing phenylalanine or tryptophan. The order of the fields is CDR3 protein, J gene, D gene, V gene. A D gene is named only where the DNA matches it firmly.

CDR3: ASSLNLAGFYNEQF
J: TRBJ2-1
D: TRBD2
V: TRBV7-3

CDR3: ASSSGLIVYEQY
J: TRBJ2-7
D: NA
V: TRBV11-2

CDR3: ASSFPGHATDTQY
J: TRBJ2-3
D: NA
V: TRBV27

CDR3: ASGLQEAQY
J: TRBJ2-7
D: NA
V: TRBV12-5

CDR3: SASYSVFSETQY
J: TRBJ2-5
D: NA
V: TRBV20-1

CDR3: ASSYSGLAGTLYEQY
J: TRBJ2-7
D: TRBD2
V: TRBV7-8

CDR3: ASSRAQDPQPGDTQY
J: TRBJ2-3
D: NA
V: TRBV5-1

CDR3: ASSLLPQGSYTEAF
J: TRBJ1-1
D: NA
V: TRBV11-2

CDR3: SASQGVQRGGRWDTQY
J: TRBJ2-3
D: TRBD2
V: TRBV29-1

CDR3: ASSGGNSNQPQH
J: TRBJ1-5
D: NA
V: TRBV4-1

CDR3: ASSRGDGNQPQD
J: TRBJ1-5
D: NA
V: TRBV4-2

CDR3: ASSFYRGKSGYT
J: TRBJ1-2
D: TRBD1
V: TRBV7-9

CDR3: ASSQDWVGHWQETQY
J: TRBJ2-5
D: NA
V: TRBV4-1

CDR3: ASGLGGTFGDTQY
J: TRBJ2-3
D: NA
V: TRBV12-5

CDR3: ASSPILDRIEAF
J: TRBJ1-1
D: NA
V: TRBV6-2/TRBV6-3

CDR3: ASSQRTSGDYNEQF
J: TRBJ2-1
D: TRBD2
V: TRBV4-3

CDR3: ASGPPQGTLTDTQY
J: TRBJ2-3
D: NA
V: TRBV6-6

CDR3: SYSHGNYGYT
J: TRBJ1-2
D: NA
V: TRBV20-1

CDR3: ASSQDSGLAGSDLTDTQY
J: TRBJ2-3
D: TRBD2
V: TRBV4-2

CDR3: ASSLNFKEREKLF
J: TRBJ1-4
D: NA
V: TRBV7-3

CDR3: SANGQTTNTDTQY
J: TRBJ2-3
D: NA
V: TRBV20-1

CDR3: ASSRQESEKLF
J: TRBJ1-4
D: NA
V: TRBV11-1

CDR3: ATSEGTGGRTDTQY
J: TRBJ2-3
D: TRBD1
V: TRBV24-1

CDR3: ASAGTETQY
J: TRBJ2-5
D: NA
V: TRBV12-3/TRBV12-4

CDR3: ASSQVSGDTEAF
J: TRBJ1-1
D: NA
V: TRBV3-1

CDR3: ASSLFNGYSNQPQH
J: TRBJ1-5
D: NA
V: TRBV12-3/TRBV12-4

CDR3: ASSLSLAQETQY
J: TRBJ2-5
D: NA
V: TRBV12-3/TRBV12-4